This T cell receptor (beta chain) was documented in a study of Graves' ophthalmopathy and Graves' hyperthyroidism. Study context: Over 18 months of follow-up, stable hyperthyroidism required that no ophthalmopathy appear. Study results and caveats: Among expanded thyroid clonotypes above 0.001 frequency, most also occurred in blood.

Other autoimmune disease, uncontrolled infection, pregnancy and lactation led to exclusion. Orbital computed tomography and thyroid ultrasound, along with TRAb, serum thyroxine and clinical symptoms, underpinned diagnosis. Points on this clonotype: The antigen is unknown.

TCR beta CDR3 regions were amplified from RNA transcripts. HTBI primers served in a first-round RT-PCR, which a second-round multiplex PCR followed. MiXCR, run by TCRdb on the multiplex PCR reads, gives a single entry per CDR3 protein. The profile shows 560,000 or so distinct CDR3 sequences, roughly 39% of them singletons. This TCR derives from an adult man with Graves' hyperthyroidism. The sequenced material came from peripheral blood or thyroid tissue (not recorded which).

CDR3 loop: CASSAGGWQPQHF. In nucleotides, the CDR3 is TGTGCCAGCAGTGCAGGGGGCTGGCAGCCCCAGCATTTT. V gene TRBV6-1 combines with J gene TRBJ1-5; 8 bases match TRBD1. Looked up from germline, CDR1 is MNHNS and CDR2 is SASEGT. V shed 4 bases, J shed 7 bases, and the junction held 3 bases outside the gene matches. The CDR3 contains 13 residues.